These T cell receptor beta chains were read from a single sample in a study of blood T cell repertoires in COVID-19. The repertoire was sequenced with immunoSEQ multiplex PCR; TCRdb's copy has only in-frame clones and lacks some. The table lists a few hundred thousand clones, approximately 91% of them singletons. Sequencing input: PBMCs or T cells enriched from blood (not recorded which). These receptors came from a human donor in a cohort exposed to, infected with or recovered from COVID-19 (not recorded which). The donor label of this sample is uncertain. Each CDR3 is given with its conserved first and last residue. Each record gives: J gene, clone size, D gene, V gene, CDR3 protein, CDR3 DNA. A D gene is named only where the DNA matches it firmly. Some rows have no size entry. The others give once, few or many, or a class for an expanded clone.

TRBJ2-3	.	.	TRBV7-9	CASRPPVMGRSEDTQYF	TGTGCCAGCAGACCTCCGGTGATGGGTAGGAGTGAGGATACGCAGTATTTT
TRBJ1-2	few	TRBD1	TRBV5-1	CASSLDVGGPYGYTF	TGCGCCAGCAGCTTGGACGTAGGGGGCCCCTATGGCTACACCTTC
TRBJ1-4	.	.	TRBV19	CASSTHRAWGNEKLFF	TGTGCCAGTAGTACCCACAGGGCTTGGGGTAATGAAAAACTGTTTTTT
TRBJ2-5	.	TRBD2	TRBV7-2	CASSLAGGQETQYF	TGTGCCAGCAGCTTAGCGGGGGGGCAAGAGACCCAGTACTTC
TRBJ2-7	once	TRBD2	TRBV27	CASASSGGEISYEQYF	TGTGCCAGCGCCAGTAGCGGGGGGGAGATATCCTACGAGCAGTACTTC
TRBJ2-3	few	TRBD2	TRBV20-1	CSASHWRGGTDTQYF	TGCAGTGCTAGTCACTGGCGGGGGGGCACAGATACGCAGTATTTT
TRBJ2-1	.	.	TRBV24-1	CATSDRATYNEQFF	TGTGCCACCAGTGACAGGGCAACTTACAATGAGCAGTTCTTC
TRBJ2-7	.	TRBD1	TRBV11-2	CASSSDRGFPYEQYF	TGTGCCAGCAGCAGTGACAGGGGGTTCCCCTACGAGCAGTACTTC
TRBJ1-2	.	.	TRBV15	CATSSATGLGYTF	TGTGCCACCAGCAGTGCCACAGGGTTGGGCTACACCTTC
TRBJ2-2	.	TRBD1	TRBV24-1	CATSDPLDRGNTGELFF	TGTGCCACCAGTGATCCCCTCGACAGGGGGAACACCGGGGAGCTGTTTTTT
TRBJ2-3	.	TRBD2	TRBV27	CASRPGLAGPPAQYF	TGTGCCAGCCGCCCGGGACTAGCGGGGCCCCCTGCGCAGTATTTT
TRBJ1-2	.	.	TRBV9	CASSPRTDNYGYTF	TGTGCCAGCAGCCCCCGGACAGACAACTATGGCTACACCTTC
TRBJ2-5	.	TRBD2	TRBV5-1	CASSSGAGGSETQYF	TGCGCCAGCAGCTCGGGAGCGGGGGGGTCGGAGACCCAGTACTTC